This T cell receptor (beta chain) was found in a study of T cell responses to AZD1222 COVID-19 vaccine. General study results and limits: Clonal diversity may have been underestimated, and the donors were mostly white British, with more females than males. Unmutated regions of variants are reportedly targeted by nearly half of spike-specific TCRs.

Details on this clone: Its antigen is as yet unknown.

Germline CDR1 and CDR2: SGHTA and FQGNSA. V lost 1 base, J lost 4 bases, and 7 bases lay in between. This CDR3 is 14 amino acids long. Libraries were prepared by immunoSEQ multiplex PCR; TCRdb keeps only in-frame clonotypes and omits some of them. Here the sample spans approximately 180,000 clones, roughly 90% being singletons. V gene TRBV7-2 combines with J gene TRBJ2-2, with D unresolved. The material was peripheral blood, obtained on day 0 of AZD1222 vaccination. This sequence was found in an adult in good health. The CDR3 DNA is TGTGCCAGCAGCTTAGACTTCAGCACCGGGGAGCTGTTTTTT. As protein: CASSLDFSTGELFF.